Below are 16 T cell receptor beta chains sequenced from a single sample in a study of cytomegalovirus exposure and HLA in healthy donors. PCR used 60 Vbeta primers and 13 Jbeta primers. Profiled with immunoSEQ multiplex PCR; TCRdb holds only in-frame clones, not every one. The sample has over 200,000 clones; about 80% are singletons. The source material was PBMCs. The receptors shown here come from a woman in her forties in good health and CMV-seronegative.

The V gene is TRBV5-6, the J gene TRBJ2-2; maybe TRBD1 (6 bases). The V and J ends lost 2 bases and 2 bases respectively, with 10 bases between them. CDR1 SGHDT and CDR2 YYEEEE come from the germline V gene. This CDR3 is 15 amino acids long. The CDR3 reads CASSFDRINTGELFF. The CDR3 DNA reads TGTGCCAGCAGCTTCGACAGGATTAACACCGGGGAGCTGTTTTTT. The full variable domain, rest sourced from reference TRBV5-6 and TRBJ2-2, is DAGVTQSPTHLIKTRGQQVTLRCSPKSGHDTVSWYQQALGQGPQFIFQYYEEEERQRGNFPDRFSGHQFPNYSSELNVNALLLGDSALYLCASSFDRINTGELFFGEGSRLTVL.

This sequence joins TRBV5-1 and TRBJ2-5; D is possibly TRBD1 (7 bases). Germline values: CDR1 SGHRS, CDR2 YFSETQ. This CDR3 comprises 17 residues. V shed 0 bases and J shed 3 bases, with 18 bases lying between them. The CDR3 protein is CASSLDPPGGLKETQYF. The CDR3 DNA follows: TGCGCCAGCAGCTTGGATCCTCCAGGGGGGCTAAAAGAGACCCAGTACTTC.

V and J are TRBV7-9 and TRBJ2-6; the match to TRBD1 covers 7 bases. Germline lookup yields CDR1 SEHNR and CDR2 FQNEAQ (reference sequence). The CDR3 consists of 17 residues. Trimming removed 8 bases from V and 4 bases from J; junction bases left unmatched: 14. CDR3 loop: CASQKTLTGVGANVLTF. The CDR3 coding sequence is TGTGCCAGCCAAAAAACCCTAACAGGGGTGGGGGCCAACGTCCTGACTTTC.

CDR3 coding DNA: TGTGCCACCAACGGACAGTCCTCTAATGAAAAACTGTTTTTT. Protein: CATNGQSSNEKLFF. The chain recombines TRBV6-4 with TRBJ1-4; perhaps TRBD1 as D (6 bases). Germline assignment: CDR1 MRHNA and CDR2 SNTAGT. Trimming cost V 10 bases and J 3 bases, with 15 bases left between them. CDR3 size: 14 residues.

The CDR3 DNA reads TGTGCCAGCAGCGCATCCGGGGGTTTTAACTATGGCTACACCTTC. Protein: CASSASGGFNYGYTF. The chain carries TRBV5-6 and TRBJ1-2, with D possibly matching TRBD1 (5 bases). The CDR3 sequence is 15 residues long. The V gene's germline CDR1 is SGHDT and CDR2 YYEEEE. The germline V and J ends were trimmed by 4 bases and 1 base, with 14 bases remaining between them.

This clone came up once. V usage is TRBV5-6 and J usage is TRBJ2-5; possible D gene TRBD2, 6 bases. Germline loops: CDR1 SGHDT, CDR2 YYEEEE. This CDR3 contains 16 residues. V lost 2 bases and J lost 1, with 15 bases in between. The CDR3 region has the DNA TGTGCCAGCAGCTTAAGGGGAGGCGGTCCCCAAGAGACCCAGTACTTC. Its protein is CASSLRGGGPQETQYF.

The chain couples TRBV25-1 to TRBJ1-6; 9 positions match TRBD1. V trimming: 6 bases; J trimming: 8 bases; junction bases outside the gene matches: 5. Germline V gene lookup returns CDR1 MGHDK and CDR2 SYGVNS. CDR3 length equals 14 residues. Written as DNA, the CDR3 is TGTGCCAGCAGCTCCACAGGGGGCGATTCACCCCTCCACTTT. It specifies CASSSTGGDSPLHF.

The chain has TRBV20-1 and TRBJ2-5; no clear D gene. The germline gives CDR1 DFQATT, CDR2 SNEGSKA (reference sequence). The CDR3 runs to 11 residues. The V gene lost 6 bases and the J gene lost 5 bases, with 10 bases spanning the gap. This CDR3 is CSAKSWETQYF. CDR3 DNA: TGCAGTGCAAAGAGCTGGGAGACCCAGTACTTC.

The chain couples TRBV28 to TRBJ2-3, with TRBD1 matching over 8 bases. The CDR3 covers 14 residues. Germline assignment: CDR1 MDHEN and CDR2 SYDVKM. With V trimmed by 6 bases and J by 4 bases, 6 bases remained unmatched. DNA for the CDR3: TGTGCCAGCAGAAACGCAGGGGGCCCAGATACGCAGTATTTT. This gives the protein CASRNAGGPDTQYF. The full variable domain, its missing parts supplied by reference TRBV28 and TRBJ2-3, is DVKVTQSSRYLVKRTGEKVFLECVQDMDHENMFWYRQDPGLGLRLIYFSYDVKMKEKGDIPEGYSVSREKKERFSLILESASTNQTSMYLCASRNAGGPDTQYFGPGTRLTVL.

The chain is built from TRBV19 and TRBJ2-1; possibly TRBD2 for D (6 bases). The V end lost 3 bases, the J end lost 5 bases, and 14 bases lay between the germline ends. Looked up from germline, CDR1 is LNHDA and CDR2 is SQIVND (reference sequence). This CDR3 is 15 amino acids long. CDR3 bases: TGTGCCAGTAGTATCGGGACTGCCATTGACAATGAGCAGTTCTTC. Translated, it gives CASSIGTAIDNEQFF.

CDR3 sequence (DNA): TGCGCCAGCAGTGAGACGACCCCAGGGGGCCTTTTCTACGAGCAGTACTTC. Encoded protein: CASSETTPGGLFYEQYF. The V call is TRBV10-1, the J call TRBJ2-7; 8 bases align to TRBD1. From germline, CDR1 is WNHNN and CDR2 SYGVQD (reference sequence). V dropped 2 bases and J dropped 3; count of bases not matched to a gene: 12. The CDR3 runs 17 residues.

The chain uses TRBV28 and TRBJ1-1, with 9 bases lining up with TRBD1. CDR1 and CDR2 from the germline V gene are MDHEN and SYDVKM. J lost 4 bases, V lost 5 bases, and 8 bases had no gene match. The CDR3 totals 15 residues. This chain's CDR3 is CASSPTGGHVTEAFF. CDR3 in DNA: TGTGCCAGCAGTCCCACAGGGGGCCACGTCACTGAAGCTTTCTTT.

This chain uses TRBV7-9 with TRBJ2-7, with TRBD2 identical over 9 bases. J lost 1 base, V lost 1 base, and 5 bases had no gene match. Germline V gene sequence: CDR1 SEHNR, CDR2 FQNEAQ (reference sequence). This CDR3 has 16 amino acids. In nucleotides, the CDR3 is TGTGCCAGCAGCTTAGACACCAGCGGGGGGTCCTACGAGCAGTACTTC. It is translated as CASSLDTSGGSYEQYF.

The gene calls are TRBV27 and TRBJ2-1; D is unresolved. V dropped 3 bases and J dropped 0 bases, with 9 bases sitting between them. The CDR3 extends over 15 amino acids. Germline lookup yields CDR1 MNHEY and CDR2 SMNVEV (reference sequence). The CDR3 bases are TGTGCCAGCAGTTTGGTTCTCAGCTCCTACAATGAGCAGTTCTTC. This gives the protein CASSLVLSSYNEQFF.

The chain uses TRBV5-1 and TRBJ2-3, with TRBD2 matching over 8 bases. The CDR3 extends over 15 amino acids. Trimming removed 0 bases from V and 6 bases from J; junction bases left unmatched: 6. Germline CDR1 and CDR2: SGHRS and YFSETQ. This CDR3 reads CASSLGDTGGDTQYF. The DNA for the CDR3 is TGCGCCAGCAGCTTGGGGGACACGGGGGGGGATACGCAGTATTTT.

This clone was picked up one time. The CDR3 nucleotides are TGCAGCGTTAGGGGCGGTACTGAAGCTTTCTTT. Its translation is CSVRGGTEAFF. The chain joins TRBV29-1 to TRBJ1-1; D may be TRBD1 (5 bases). V shed 5 bases and J shed 5 bases, with 9 bases lying between them. The CDR3 extends over 11 amino acids. CDR1 is SQVTM, CDR2 ANQGSEA, per germline.